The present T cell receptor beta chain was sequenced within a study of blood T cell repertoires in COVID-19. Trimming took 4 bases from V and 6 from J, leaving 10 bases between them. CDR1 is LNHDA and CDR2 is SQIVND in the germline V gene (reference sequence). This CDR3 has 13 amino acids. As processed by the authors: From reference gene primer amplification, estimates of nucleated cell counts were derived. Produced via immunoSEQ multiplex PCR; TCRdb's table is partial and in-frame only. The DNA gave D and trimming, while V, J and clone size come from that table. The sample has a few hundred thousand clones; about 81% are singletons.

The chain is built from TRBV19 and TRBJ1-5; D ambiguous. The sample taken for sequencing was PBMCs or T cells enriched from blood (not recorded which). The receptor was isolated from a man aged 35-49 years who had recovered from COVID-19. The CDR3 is CASSSQVGQPQHF. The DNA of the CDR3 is TGTGCCAGTAGTAGCCAGGTGGGTCAGCCCCAGCATTTT.